The rows below give T cell receptor beta chains drawn from one sample of a study of cytomegalovirus exposure and HLA in healthy donors. Data came from immunoSEQ multiplex PCR; TCRdb stores just in-frame clones and leaves some out. Among roughly 150,000 clones listed, 84% were seen once. Sequenced material: PBMCs. The receptors derive from a boy aged 2 to 10 in good health and CMV-seronegative. Both conserved end residues are part of each CDR3. D genes are given only for firm matches. Not every row has a clone size; where given, it reads once, few, many or a size class.

CDR3 DNA | CDR3 protein | V gene | D gene | J gene | clone size
TGTGCCAGCAGCTTATCGACAGGGGTGTACACTGAAGCTTTCTTT | CASSLSTGVYTEAFF | TRBV7-2 | TRBD1 | TRBJ1-1 | NA
TGTGCCAGCAGCAAGCCGGGACAGGGGGCGCTTGGGGCCTATGGCTACACCTTC | CASSKPGQGALGAYGYTF | TRBV7-2 | TRBD1 | TRBJ1-2 | few
TGTGCCAGCAGCCCTCAAGCAGGGGCTAGCGAGCAGTACTTC | CASSPQAGASEQYF | TRBV7-3 | NA | TRBJ2-7 | NA
TGCGCCAGCAGTCACCGGGACAGGGACTTCTACGAGCAGTACTTC | CASSHRDRDFYEQYF | TRBV23-1 | TRBD1 | TRBJ2-7 | NA
TGTGCCAGCAGAACCGGGGAGGCCGGGGAGCTGTTTTTT | CASRTGEAGELFF | TRBV6-5 | NA | TRBJ2-2 | few
TGCGCCAGCCGATTATCCACAGGGTTTAGTCACACAGATACGCAGTATTTT | CASRLSTGFSHTDTQYF | TRBV5-1 | NA | TRBJ2-3 | NA
TGTGCCAGCAGCTCCACAGGCGTCAAGACCCAGTACTTC | CASSSTGVKTQYF | TRBV5-6 | NA | TRBJ2-5 | NA
TGTGCCAGCAGCCGCGCCGGGACTAGCGAAGAGACCCAGTACTTC | CASSRAGTSEETQYF | TRBV7-2 | TRBD2 | TRBJ2-5 | NA
TGCGCCAGCAGCCAAGACCGGGGATCTTGGGGCTACACCTTC | CASSQDRGSWGYTF | TRBV4-1 | NA | TRBJ1-2 | NA
TGTGCCAGCAGTTTGTACGGTGGAGATGAAAAACTGTTTTTT | CASSLYGGDEKLFF | TRBV6-5 | NA | TRBJ1-4 | NA
TGTGCCAGCAGCGTGACAGGGGGCTGGGGCTACACCTTC | CASSVTGGWGYTF | TRBV9 | TRBD1 | TRBJ1-2 | NA
TGTGCCAGCAGTGCCACCGGGTCCTACCAAGAGACCCAGTACTTC | CASSATGSYQETQYF | TRBV2 | NA | TRBJ2-5 | NA
TGCGCCAGCTCAAAACAAAAATGGGACAGACTGACCCACTACGAGCAGTACTTC | CASSKQKWDRLTHYEQYF | TRBV5-1 | TRBD1 | TRBJ2-7 | once
TGCGCCAGCAGCCCGTCGGGACAGGGTTATGAAAAACTGTTTTTT | CASSPSGQGYEKLFF | TRBV5-1 | TRBD1 | TRBJ1-4 | once
TGCGCCAGCAATATACTAGCGGGAATCAACGAAAGCTCCTACAATGAGCAGTTCTTC | CASNILAGINESSYNEQFF | TRBV5-1 | TRBD2 | TRBJ2-1 | NA
TGTGCCAGCTCCCTAGGGACAGGGATTTCTATCCAGCCCCAGCATTTT | CASSLGTGISIQPQHF | TRBV18 | TRBD1 | TRBJ1-5 | NA
TGTGCCAGCAGTGAAGAGGGGTATTCGGGGGAGAACATTCAGTACTTC | CASSEEGYSGENIQYF | TRBV6-1 | NA | TRBJ2-4 | once
TGTGCCAGCAGCGTAGGAGGTTTACAAGAGACCCAGTACTTC | CASSVGGLQETQYF | TRBV9 | NA | TRBJ2-5 | NA
TGTGCCAGCGTGGACAGGGGTGGTATTAGGGAGCAGTACTTC | CASVDRGGIREQYF | TRBV28 | TRBD1 | TRBJ2-7 | NA
TGTGCCAGCAGCTTAGTTGTGTGGGGAGGAGCAGATACGCAGTATTTT | CASSLVVWGGADTQYF | TRBV7-2 | NA | TRBJ2-3 | NA
TGTGCCTGGAGTCAAATAACAGGCTACCGCTACGAGCAGTACTTC | CAWSQITGYRYEQYF | TRBV30 | NA | TRBJ2-7 | NA
TGTGCCAGCAGTCCCGACAGGGGGCTCGTTGGGGCTTTCTTT | CASSPDRGLVGAFF | TRBV28 | TRBD1 | TRBJ1-1 | NA
TGTGCCAGCAGCCGGGAAGAGCGAGAGACCCAGTACTTC | CASSREERETQYF | TRBV6-5 | NA | TRBJ2-5 | NA